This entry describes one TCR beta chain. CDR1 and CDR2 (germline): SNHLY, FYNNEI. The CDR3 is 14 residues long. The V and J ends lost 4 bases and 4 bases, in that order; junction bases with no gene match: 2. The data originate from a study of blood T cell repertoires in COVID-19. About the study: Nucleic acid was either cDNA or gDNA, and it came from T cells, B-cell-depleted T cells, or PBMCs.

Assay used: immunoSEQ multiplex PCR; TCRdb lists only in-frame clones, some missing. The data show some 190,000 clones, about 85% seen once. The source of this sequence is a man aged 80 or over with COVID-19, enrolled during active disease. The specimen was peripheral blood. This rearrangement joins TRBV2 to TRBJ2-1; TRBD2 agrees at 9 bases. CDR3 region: CASSGLAVYNEQFF. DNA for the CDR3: TGTGCCAGCAGTGGACTAGCGGTTTACAATGAGCAGTTCTTC.